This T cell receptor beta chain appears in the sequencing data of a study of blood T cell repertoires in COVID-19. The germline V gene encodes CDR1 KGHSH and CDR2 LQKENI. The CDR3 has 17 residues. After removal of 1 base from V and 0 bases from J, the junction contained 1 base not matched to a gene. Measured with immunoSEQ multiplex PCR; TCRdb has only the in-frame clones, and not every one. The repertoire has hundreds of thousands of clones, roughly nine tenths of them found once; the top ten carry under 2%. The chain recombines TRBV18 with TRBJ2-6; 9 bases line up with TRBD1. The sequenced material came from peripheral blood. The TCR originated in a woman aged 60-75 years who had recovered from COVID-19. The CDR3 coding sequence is TGTGCCAGCTCACCACGGGGACAGGGCTCTGGGGCCAACGTCCTGACTTTC. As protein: CASSPRGQGSGANVLTF.